This is a list of T cell receptor beta chains from one sample in a study of regulatory T cells in long-lasting Graves disease. MiXCR, run by TCRdb on the multiplex PCR reads, gives a single entry per CDR3 protein. The table records a few hundred thousand distinct CDR3 sequences, over 15% of them present only once. These same records also appear under a second study, on T cells in Graves' hyperthyroidism and ophthalmopathy.

The sample here was peripheral blood mononuclear cells (PBMCs), taken at new diagnosis, from a patient treated with antithyroid drugs. Receptor source: a man between 40 and 49 years old with Graves disease. Each CDR3 is given with its conserved first and last residue. D genes are given only for firm matches. Clone sizes are given selectively: once, few, many, or a class where the clone is expanded.

j_call,clone_size,v_call,d_call,cdr3_aa,cdr3_nt
TRBJ1-1,many,TRBV28,-,CASSGDNLAEAFF,TGTGCCAGCAGTGGGGACAATCTTGCTGAAGCTTTCTTT
TRBJ2-7,many,TRBV30,-,CAAAGTYEQYF,TGTGCCGCGGCAGGGACCTACGAGCAGTACTTC
TRBJ2-1,many,TRBV11-2,TRBD2,CASSFQRGAYNEQFF,TGTGCCAGCAGCTTCCAGCGGGGGGCCTACAATGAGCAGTTCTTC
TRBJ1-2,many,TRBV6-1,TRBD1,CASWTGYGYTF,TGTGCCAGCTGGACAGGCTATGGCTACACCTTC
TRBJ2-7,many,TRBV7-2,-,CASSFGRLSSYEQYF,TGTGCCAGCAGCTTCGGGCGTCTGAGCTCCTACGAGCAGTACTTC
TRBJ2-2,few,TRBV5-5,-,CASSLEASANTGELFF,TGTGCCAGCAGCTTGGAGGCTTCAGCGAACACCGGGGAGCTGTTTTTT
TRBJ1-3,-,TRBV3-1,TRBD1,CASRRQGTFGNTIYF,TGTGCCAGCAGAAGACAGGGAACCTTTGGAAACACCATATATTTT
TRBJ2-3,few,TRBV28,-,CASSIIGGRRSDTQYF,TGTGCCAGCAGTATTATCGGGGGGCGACGGTCAGATACGCAGTATTTT
TRBJ2-1,-,TRBV2,TRBD1,CASSEGQGGEKFF,TGTGCCAGCAGTGAGGGACAGGGCGGGGAAAAGTTCTTC
TRBJ1-5,many,TRBV28,-,CASSYPGGSQPQHF,TGTGCCAGCAGCTACCCGGGGGGATCTCAGCCCCAGCATTTT
TRBJ2-1,many,TRBV7-3,TRBD2,CASSLTSGGGAEQFF,TGTGCCAGCAGCTTGACTAGCGGGGGGGGGGCTGAGCAGTTCTTC
TRBJ2-1,few,TRBV5-1,-,CASSAEDSTYNEQFF,TGCGCCAGCAGCGCTGAAGACAGTACCTACAATGAGCAGTTCTTC
TRBJ2-5,once,TRBV6-1,-,CASSVPPGKETQYF,TGTGCCAGCAGTGTCCCCCCAGGGAAAGAGACCCAGTACTTC
TRBJ2-5,many,TRBV12-3/TRBV12-4,TRBD2,CASSIGRLAGKETQYF,TGTGCCAGCAGCATAGGCCGACTAGCGGGGAAAGAGACCCAGTACTTC
TRBJ2-5,few,TRBV20-1,-,CSATGGALFETQYF,TGCAGTGCCACGGGTGGGGCTCTTTTTGAGACCCAGTACTTC
TRBJ1-1,few,TRBV20-1,-,CSGGGSGTEAFF,TGCAGTGGGGGGGGGAGCGGCACTGAAGCTTTCTTT
TRBJ1-1,-,TRBV7-8,TRBD1,CASSPGTVYTNTEAFF,TGTGCCAGCAGCCCCGGGACAGTTTACACGAACACTGAAGCTTTCTTT
TRBJ2-1,few,TRBV4-1,-,CASSQVGRKKDNEQFF,TGCGCCAGCAGCCAAGTGGGCAGAAAGAAAGATAATGAGCAGTTCTTC
TRBJ2-3,many,TRBV12-3/TRBV12-4,-,CASSSPWTQSTDTQYF,TGTGCCAGCAGTTCCCCGTGGACACAGAGCACAGATACGCAGTATTTT
TRBJ1-4,many,TRBV28,TRBD1,CASSSGTGSLKLFF,TGTGCCAGCAGTTCCGGGACAGGGTCCCTAAAACTGTTTTTT
TRBJ2-7,many,TRBV7-9,-,CASSLAPSGSYEQYF,TGTGCCAGCAGCTTAGCGCCCAGCGGCTCCTACGAGCAGTACTTC
TRBJ2-3,-,TRBV6-1,TRBD2,CASSELAGGFTDTQYF,TGTGCCAGCAGTGAACTAGCGGGGGGGTTCACAGATACGCAGTATTTT
TRBJ2-3,few,TRBV5-1,TRBD2,CASSLNPSGVSTDTQYF,TGCGCCAGCAGCCTCAACCCTAGCGGGGTAAGCACAGATACGCAGTATTTT
TRBJ2-7,many,TRBV20-1,TRBD2,CSAETSGATYEQYF,TGCAGTGCTGAAACTAGCGGGGCGACCTACGAGCAGTACTTC